This TCR beta chain is drawn from a study of control samples from healthy donors and cancer patients. Some clones are missing from TCRdb's copy, which holds only in-frame ones; the method was immunoSEQ multiplex PCR. The table records about 130,000 clones, about 88% of them present only once. In germline, CDR1 is MNHNS, CDR2 SASEGT. V was cut by 2 bases and J by 10 bases, with 15 bases left in between. The CDR3 contains 15 residues. The sequence came from a man aged 45-65 years in good health. The rearrangement links TRBV6-1 to TRBJ1-6; D is unclear. The specimen sequenced was blood. The chain's CDR3 is CASSEKELLGSPLHF. CDR3 DNA: TGTGCCAGCAGTGAAAAGGAACTCTTGGGATCACCCCTCCACTTT.